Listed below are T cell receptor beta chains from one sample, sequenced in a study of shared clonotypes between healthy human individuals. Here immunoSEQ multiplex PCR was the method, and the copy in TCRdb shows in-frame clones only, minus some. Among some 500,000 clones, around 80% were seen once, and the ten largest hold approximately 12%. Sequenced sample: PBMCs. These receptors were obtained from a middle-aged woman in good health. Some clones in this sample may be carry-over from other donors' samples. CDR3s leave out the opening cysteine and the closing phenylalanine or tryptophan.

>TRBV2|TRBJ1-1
ASSKQGNTEAF
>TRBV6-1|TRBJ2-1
ASSERDTYNEQF
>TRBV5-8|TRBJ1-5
ASSLRNQPQH
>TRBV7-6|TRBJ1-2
ASSLGGGLNYGYT
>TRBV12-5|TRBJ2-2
ASGFLTDRTGELF
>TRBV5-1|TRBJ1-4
ASSLAGRREKLF
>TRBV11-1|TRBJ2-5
ASSLQGKQETQY
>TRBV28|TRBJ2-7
ASSTPGDSYEQY
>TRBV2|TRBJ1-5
ASRRENQPQH
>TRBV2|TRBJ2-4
ASSERLAGYIQY
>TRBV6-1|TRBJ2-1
ASSVTAGGYNEQF
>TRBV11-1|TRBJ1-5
ASSPRGSGDQPQH
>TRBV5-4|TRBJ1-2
ASSPGQVGHFVYGYT
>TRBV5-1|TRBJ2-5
ASSLSPRAVAGQETQY
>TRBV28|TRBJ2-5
ASSPGGRRETQY
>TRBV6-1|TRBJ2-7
ASSVDRGRRSLSEQY
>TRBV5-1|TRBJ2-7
ASSLDTSGYEQY
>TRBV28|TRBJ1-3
ATEAVDTIY
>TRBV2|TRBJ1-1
ASSEDFLNTEAF
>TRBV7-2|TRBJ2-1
ASTPFREGPNEQF
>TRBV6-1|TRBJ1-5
ASSGQYSNQPQH